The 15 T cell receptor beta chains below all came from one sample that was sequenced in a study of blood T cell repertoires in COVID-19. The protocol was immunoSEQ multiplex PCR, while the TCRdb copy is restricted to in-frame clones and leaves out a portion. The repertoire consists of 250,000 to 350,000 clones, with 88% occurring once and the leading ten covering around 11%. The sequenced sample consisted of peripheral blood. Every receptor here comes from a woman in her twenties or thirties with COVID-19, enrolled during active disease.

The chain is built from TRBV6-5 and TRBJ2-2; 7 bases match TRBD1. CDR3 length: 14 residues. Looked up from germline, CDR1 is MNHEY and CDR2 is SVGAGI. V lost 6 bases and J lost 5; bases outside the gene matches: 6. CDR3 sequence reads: CASRQGRETGELFF. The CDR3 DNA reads TGTGCCAGCAGACAGGGGAGAGAAACCGGGGAGCTGTTTTTT.

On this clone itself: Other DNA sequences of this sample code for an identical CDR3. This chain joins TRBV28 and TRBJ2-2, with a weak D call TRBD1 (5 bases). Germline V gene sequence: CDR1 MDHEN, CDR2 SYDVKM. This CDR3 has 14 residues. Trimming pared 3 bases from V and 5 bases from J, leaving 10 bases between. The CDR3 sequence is CASSFDRGTGELFF. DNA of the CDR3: TGTGCCAGCAGTTTCGATAGGGGAACCGGGGAGCTGTTTTTT. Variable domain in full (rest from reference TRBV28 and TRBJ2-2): DVKVTQSSRYLVKRTGEKVFLECVQDMDHENMFWYRQDPGLGLRLIYFSYDVKMKEKGDIPEGYSVSREKKERFSLILESASTNQTSMYLCASSFDRGTGELFFGEGSRLTVL.

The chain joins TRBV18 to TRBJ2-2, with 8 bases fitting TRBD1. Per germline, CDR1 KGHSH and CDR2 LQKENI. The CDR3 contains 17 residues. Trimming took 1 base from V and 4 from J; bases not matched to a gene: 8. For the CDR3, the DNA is TGTGCCAGCTCACCACGAGTGGGACAGGATACCACCGGGGAGCTGTTTTTT. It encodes CASSPRVGQDTTGELFF.

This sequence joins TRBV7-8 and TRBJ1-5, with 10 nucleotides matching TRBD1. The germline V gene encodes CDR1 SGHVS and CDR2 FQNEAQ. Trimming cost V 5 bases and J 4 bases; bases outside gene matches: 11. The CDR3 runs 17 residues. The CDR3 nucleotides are TGTGCCAGCAGCCCTCCGGGACAGGGGCTCGGGAATCAGCCCCAGCATTTT. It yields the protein CASSPPGQGLGNQPQHF.

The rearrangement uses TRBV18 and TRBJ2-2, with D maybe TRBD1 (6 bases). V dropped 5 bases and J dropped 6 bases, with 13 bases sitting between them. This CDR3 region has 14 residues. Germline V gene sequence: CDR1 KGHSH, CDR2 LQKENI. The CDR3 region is CASSTNRASGELFF. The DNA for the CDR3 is TGTGCCAGCTCAACAAACAGGGCGTCCGGGGAGCTGTTTTTT.

The CDR3 loop is CASTAGQIGNQPQHF. In DNA, the CDR3 is TGTGCCAGCACCGCGGGACAGATCGGCAATCAGCCCCAGCATTTT. This chain joins TRBV2 and TRBJ1-5, with 7 bases that match TRBD1. V lost 7 bases, J lost 2 bases, and 8 bases stayed unmatched. The CDR3 extends over 15 amino acids. Germline CDR1 is SNHLY and CDR2 is FYNNEI. The whole variable domain, remainder taken from reference TRBV2 and TRBJ1-5, is EPEVTQTPSHQVTQMGQEVILRCVPISNHLYFYWYRQILGQKVEFLVSFYNNEISEKSEIFDDQFSVERPDGSNFTLKIRSTKLEDSAMYFCASTAGQIGNQPQHFGDGTRLSIL.

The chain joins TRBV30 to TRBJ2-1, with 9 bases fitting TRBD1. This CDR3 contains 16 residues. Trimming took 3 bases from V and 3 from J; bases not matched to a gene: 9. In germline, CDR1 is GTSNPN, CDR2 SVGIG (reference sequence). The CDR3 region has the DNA TGTGCCTGGAGCGCCCACCGGGACAGGGTCTACAATGAGCAGTTCTTC. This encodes CAWSAHRDRVYNEQFF.

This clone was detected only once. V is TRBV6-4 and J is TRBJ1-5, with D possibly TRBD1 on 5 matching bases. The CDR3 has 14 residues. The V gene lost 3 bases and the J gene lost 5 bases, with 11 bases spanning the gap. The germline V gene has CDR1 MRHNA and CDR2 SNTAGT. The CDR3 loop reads CASSESGGDQPQHF. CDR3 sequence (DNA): TGTGCCAGCAGTGAATCGGGAGGGGATCAGCCCCAGCATTTT.

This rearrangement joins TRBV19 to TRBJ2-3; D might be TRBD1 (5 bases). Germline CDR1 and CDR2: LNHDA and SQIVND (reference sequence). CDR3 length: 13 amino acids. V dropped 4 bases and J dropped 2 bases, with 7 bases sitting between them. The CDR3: CASSKGPTDTQYF. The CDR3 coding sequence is TGTGCCAGTAGTAAGGGGCCCACAGATACGCAGTATTTT.

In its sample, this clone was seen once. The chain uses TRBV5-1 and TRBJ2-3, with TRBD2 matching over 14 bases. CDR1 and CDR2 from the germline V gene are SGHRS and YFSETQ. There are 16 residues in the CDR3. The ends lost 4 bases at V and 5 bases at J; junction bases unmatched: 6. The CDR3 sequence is CASSPGLAGVRDTQYF. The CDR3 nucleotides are TGCGCCAGCAGCCCGGGACTAGCGGGAGTAAGAGATACGCAGTATTTT. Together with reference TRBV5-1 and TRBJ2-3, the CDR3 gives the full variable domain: KAGVTQTPRYLIKTRGQQVTLSCSPISGHRSVSWYQQTPGQGLQFLFEYFSETQRNKGNFPGRFSGRQFSNSRSEMNVSTLELGDSALYLCASSPGLAGVRDTQYFGPGTRLTVL.

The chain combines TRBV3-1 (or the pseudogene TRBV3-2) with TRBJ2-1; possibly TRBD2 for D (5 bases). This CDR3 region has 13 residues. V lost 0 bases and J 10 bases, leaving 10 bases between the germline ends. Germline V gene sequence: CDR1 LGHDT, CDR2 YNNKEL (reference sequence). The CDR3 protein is CASSQDGVREQFF. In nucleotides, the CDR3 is TGTGCCAGCAGCCAAGACGGGGTGCGGGAGCAGTTCTTC.

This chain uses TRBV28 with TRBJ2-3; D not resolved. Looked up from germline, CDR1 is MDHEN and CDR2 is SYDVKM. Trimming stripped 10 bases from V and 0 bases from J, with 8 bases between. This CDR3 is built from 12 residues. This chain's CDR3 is CATRTSTDTQYF. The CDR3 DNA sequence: TGTGCCACCAGAACTAGCACAGATACGCAGTATTTT. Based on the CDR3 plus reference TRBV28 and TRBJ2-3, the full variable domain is DVKVTQSSRYLVKRTGEKVFLECVQDMDHENMFWYRQDPGLGLRLIYFSYDVKMKEKGDIPEGYSVSREKKERFSLILESASTNQTSMYLCATRTSTDTQYFGPGTRLTVL.

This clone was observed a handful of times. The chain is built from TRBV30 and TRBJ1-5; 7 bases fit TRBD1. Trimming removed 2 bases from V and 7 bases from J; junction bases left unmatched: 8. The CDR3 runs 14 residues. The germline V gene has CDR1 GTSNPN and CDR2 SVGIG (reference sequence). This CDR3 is CAWSPDRVRQPQHF. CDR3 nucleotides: TGTGCCTGGAGTCCAGACAGGGTCCGGCAGCCCCAGCATTTT. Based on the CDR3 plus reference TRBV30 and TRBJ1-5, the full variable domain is SQTIHQWPATLVQPVGSPLSLECTVEGTSNPNLYWYRQAAGRGLQLLFYSVGIGQISSEVPQNLSASRPQDRQFILSSKKLLLSDSGFYLCAWSPDRVRQPQHFGDGTRLSIL.

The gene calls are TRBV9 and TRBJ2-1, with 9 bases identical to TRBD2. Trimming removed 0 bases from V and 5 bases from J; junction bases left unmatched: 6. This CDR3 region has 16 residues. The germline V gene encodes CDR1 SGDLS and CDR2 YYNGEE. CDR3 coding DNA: TGTGCCAGCAGCGTAGCGGCTAGCGGGATTCACAATGAGCAGTTCTTC. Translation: CASSVAASGIHNEQFF.

The CDR3, as DNA: TGTGCCAGCAGCGCGTTGGACATGACTTTTGGTGGCTACACCTTC. This encodes CASSALDMTFGGYTF. V and J are TRBV9 and TRBJ1-2, with D tentatively TRBD1 (5 bases). V was trimmed by 3 bases and J by 7 bases, leaving 19 bases between them. CDR3 length equals 15 residues. The germline CDR1 and CDR2 sequences are SGDLS and YYNGEE.